This T cell receptor beta chain was recorded in a study of OX40 agonist ivuxolimab in advanced cancers. For the study at large: Dose-escalation cases comprised hepatocellular carcinoma, melanoma, renal cell or head and neck cancer.

Repertoires were generated with immunoSEQ multiplex PCR, while TCRdb's copy carries only in-frame clones and drops some. The sample yields 85,000 to 100,000 clones, 85% to 95% seen once. On this clone itself: What it binds is unknown.

The length of the CDR3 is 15 residues. The germline CDR1 and CDR2 sequences are SGHRS and YFSETQ. V was clipped by 1 base and J by 5 bases, with 15 bases between them. Study observations and caveats: More expanded clones were seen, on average, in CD8+ T cells than in CD4+. People who partly responded at 0.1-3.0 mg/kg had some of the least clonal expansion seen.

V and J are TRBV5-1 and TRBJ2-5, with D hard to call. This TCR was recovered from an adult with an advanced solid tumor such as melanoma, head and neck, liver or kidney cancer. The starting material was CD4+ or CD8+ T cells sorted from blood, obtained in a trial of the OX40 agonist ivuxolimab. CDR3 protein: CASSLSSMAQETQYF. DNA for the CDR3: TGCGCCAGCAGCTTGTCGTCGATGGCCCAGGAGACCCAGTACTTC.